Only one count was recorded for the clone carrying this T cell receptor (beta chain). This PCR relied on a set of 60 Vbeta primers and 13 Jbeta primers. The assay was immunoSEQ multiplex PCR, and TCRdb's table has in-frame clones only and misses some. The table lists just over 150,000 clones, approximately 84% of them singletons, with around 6.6% in the top ten. These data come from a study of cytomegalovirus exposure and HLA in healthy donors. The V segment lost 0 bases and the J segment 0 bases; nucleotides outside the gene matches: 4. CDR3 size: 19 residues. Per the germline V gene, CDR1 is SGDLS and CDR2 is YYNGEE.

The V and J genes are TRBV9 and TRBJ2-6; TRBD1 matches 12 bases. The specimen sequenced was PBMCs. The TCR was taken from a male donor in good health and CMV-seropositive. The CDR3 DNA sequence: TGTGCCAGCAGCGTAGAGGGGACAGGGGGCTTCTCTGGGGCCAACGTCCTGACTTTC. This codes for CASSVEGTGGFSGANVLTF.